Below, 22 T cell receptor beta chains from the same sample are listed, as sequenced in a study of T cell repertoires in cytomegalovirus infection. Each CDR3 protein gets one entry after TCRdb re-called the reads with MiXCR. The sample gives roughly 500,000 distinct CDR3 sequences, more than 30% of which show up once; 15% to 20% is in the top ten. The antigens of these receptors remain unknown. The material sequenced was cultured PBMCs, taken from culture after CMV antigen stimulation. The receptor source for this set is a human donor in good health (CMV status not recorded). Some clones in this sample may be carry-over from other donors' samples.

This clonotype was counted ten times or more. CDR3 in DNA: TGTGCCAGCAGCTTAATTAGGCTAGCCTTAGGGGATACGCAGTATTTT. Residues: CASSLIRLALGDTQYF. The chain carries TRBV11-2 and TRBJ2-3; a weak D match, TRBD2 (5 bases). With 2 bases removed from V and 6 bases from J, the gap between germline ends came to 18 bases. The CDR3 loop spans 16 amino acids. Germline assignment: CDR1 SGHAT and CDR2 FQNNGV.

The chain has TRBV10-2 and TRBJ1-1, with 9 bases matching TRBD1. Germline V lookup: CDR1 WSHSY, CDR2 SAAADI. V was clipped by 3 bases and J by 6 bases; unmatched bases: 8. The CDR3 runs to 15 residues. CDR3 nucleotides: TGCGCCAGCAGTGAACAGGGGGCGCGTACCGCTGAAGCTTTCTTT. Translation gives CASSEQGARTAEAFF.

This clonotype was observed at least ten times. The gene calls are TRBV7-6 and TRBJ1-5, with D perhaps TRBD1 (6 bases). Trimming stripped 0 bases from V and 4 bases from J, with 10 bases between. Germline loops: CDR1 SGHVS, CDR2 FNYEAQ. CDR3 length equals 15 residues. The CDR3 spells CASSLAGGGNQPQHF. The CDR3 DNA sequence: TGTGCCAGCAGCTTAGCGGGGGGCGGGAATCAGCCCCAGCATTTT.

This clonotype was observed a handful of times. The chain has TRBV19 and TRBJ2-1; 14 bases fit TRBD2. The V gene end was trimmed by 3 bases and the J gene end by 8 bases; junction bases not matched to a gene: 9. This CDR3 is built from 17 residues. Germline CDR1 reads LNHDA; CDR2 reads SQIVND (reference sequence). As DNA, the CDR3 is TGTGCCAGTAGTATTCTCAGACTAGCGGGAGGGCCCGATGAGCAGTTCTTC. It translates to CASSILRLAGGPDEQFF. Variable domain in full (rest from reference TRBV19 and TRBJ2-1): DGGITQSPKYLFRKEGQNVTLSCEQNLNHDAMYWYRQDPGQGLRLIYYSQIVNDFQKGDIAEGYSVSREKKESFPLTVTSAQKNPTAFYLCASSILRLAGGPDEQFFGPGTRLTVL.

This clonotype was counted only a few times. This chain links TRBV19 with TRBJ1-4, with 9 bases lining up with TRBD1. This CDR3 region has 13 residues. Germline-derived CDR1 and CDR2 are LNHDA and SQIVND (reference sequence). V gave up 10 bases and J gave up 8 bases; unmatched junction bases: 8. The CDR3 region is CATSGTGTEKLFF. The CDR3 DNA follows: TGTGCCACAAGTGGGACAGGGACCGAAAAACTGTTTTTT.

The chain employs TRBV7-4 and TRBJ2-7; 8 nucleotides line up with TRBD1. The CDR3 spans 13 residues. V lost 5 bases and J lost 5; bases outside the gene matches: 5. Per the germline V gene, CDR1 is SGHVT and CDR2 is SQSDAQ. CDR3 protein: CASSLGQDDEQYV. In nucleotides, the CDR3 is TGTGCCAGCAGCCTGGGACAGGACGACGAGCAGTACGTC.

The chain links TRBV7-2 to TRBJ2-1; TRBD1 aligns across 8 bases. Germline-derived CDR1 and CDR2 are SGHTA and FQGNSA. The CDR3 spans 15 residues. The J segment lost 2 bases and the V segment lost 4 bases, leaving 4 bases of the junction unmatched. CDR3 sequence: CASSYGQGPYNEQFF. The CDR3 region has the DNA TGTGCCAGCAGCTACGGACAGGGCCCCTACAATGAGCAGTTCTTC. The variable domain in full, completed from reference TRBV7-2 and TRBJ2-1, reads GAGVSQSPSNKVTEKGKDVELRCDPISGHTALYWYRQSLGQGLEFLIYFQGNSAPDKSGLPSDRFSAERTGGSVSTLTIQRTQQEDSAVYLCASSYGQGPYNEQFFGPGTRLTVL.

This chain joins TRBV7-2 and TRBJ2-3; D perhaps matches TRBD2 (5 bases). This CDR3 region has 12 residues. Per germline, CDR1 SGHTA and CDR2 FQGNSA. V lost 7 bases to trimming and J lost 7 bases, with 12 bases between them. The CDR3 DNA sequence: TGTGCCAGCATCCCCCCCGGGAATACGCAGTATTTT. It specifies CASIPPGNTQYF.

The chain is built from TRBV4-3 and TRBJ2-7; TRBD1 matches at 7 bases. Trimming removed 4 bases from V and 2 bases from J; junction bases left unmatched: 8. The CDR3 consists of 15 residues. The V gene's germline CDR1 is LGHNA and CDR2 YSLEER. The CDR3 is CASSLTADRTYEQYV. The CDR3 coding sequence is TGCGCCAGCAGCCTTACCGCGGACAGGACCTACGAGCAGTACGTC.

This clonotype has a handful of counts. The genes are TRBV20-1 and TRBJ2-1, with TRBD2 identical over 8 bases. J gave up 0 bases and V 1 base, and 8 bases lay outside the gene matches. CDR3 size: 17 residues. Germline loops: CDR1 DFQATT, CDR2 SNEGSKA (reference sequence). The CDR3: CSARVVSGRSSYNEQFF. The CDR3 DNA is TGCAGTGCTAGAGTGGTAAGCGGGAGAAGCTCCTACAATGAGCAGTTCTTC.

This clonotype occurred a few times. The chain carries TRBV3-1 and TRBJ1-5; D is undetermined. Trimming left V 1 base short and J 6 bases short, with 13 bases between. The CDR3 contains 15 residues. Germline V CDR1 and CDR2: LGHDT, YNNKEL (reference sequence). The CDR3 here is CASSQGFGPSQPQHF. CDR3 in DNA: TGTGCCAGCAGCCAAGGGTTTGGCCCCAGTCAGCCCCAGCATTTT.

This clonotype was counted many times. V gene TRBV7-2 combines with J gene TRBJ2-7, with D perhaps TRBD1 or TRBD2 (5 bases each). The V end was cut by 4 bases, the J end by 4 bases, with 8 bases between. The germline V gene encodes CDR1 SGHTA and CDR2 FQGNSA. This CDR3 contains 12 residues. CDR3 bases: TGTGCCAGCAGCTCCGAGGGGTACGAGCAGTACTTC. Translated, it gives CASSSEGYEQYF.

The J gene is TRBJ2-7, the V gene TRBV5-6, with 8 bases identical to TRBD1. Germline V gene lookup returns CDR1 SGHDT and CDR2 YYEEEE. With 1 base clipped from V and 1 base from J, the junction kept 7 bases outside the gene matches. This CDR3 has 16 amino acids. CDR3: CASSLFDRGLSYEQYF. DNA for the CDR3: TGTGCCAGCAGCTTGTTCGACAGGGGTTTATCCTACGAGCAGTACTTC.

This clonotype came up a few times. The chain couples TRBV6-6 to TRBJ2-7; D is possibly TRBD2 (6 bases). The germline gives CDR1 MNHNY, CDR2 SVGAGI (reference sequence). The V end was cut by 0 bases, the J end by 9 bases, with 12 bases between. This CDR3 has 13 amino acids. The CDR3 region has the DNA TGTGCCAGCAGTTACTCCGGGGGAGGTCGGCAGTACGTC. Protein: CASSYSGGGRQYV.

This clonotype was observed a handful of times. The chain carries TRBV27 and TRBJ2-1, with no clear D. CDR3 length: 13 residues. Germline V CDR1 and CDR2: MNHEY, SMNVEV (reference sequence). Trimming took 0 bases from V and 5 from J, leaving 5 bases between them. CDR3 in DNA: TGTGCCAGCAGTTTATCAGGCAACAATGAGCAGTTCTTC. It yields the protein CASSLSGNNEQFF.

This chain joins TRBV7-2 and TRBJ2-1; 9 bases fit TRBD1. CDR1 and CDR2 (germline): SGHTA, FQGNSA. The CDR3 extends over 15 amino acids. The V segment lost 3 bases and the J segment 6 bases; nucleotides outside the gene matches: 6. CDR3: CASSFGQGIGNEQFF. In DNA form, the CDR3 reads TGTGCCAGCAGCTTTGGACAGGGGATCGGCAATGAGCAGTTCTTC.

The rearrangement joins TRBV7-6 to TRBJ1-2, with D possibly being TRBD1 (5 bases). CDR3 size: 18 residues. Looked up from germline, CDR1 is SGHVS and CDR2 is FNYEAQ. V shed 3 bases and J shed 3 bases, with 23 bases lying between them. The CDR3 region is CASSLSAPQGRLDYGYTF. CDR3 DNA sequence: TGTGCCAGCAGCTTGTCTGCCCCCCAGGGACGTCTGGACTATGGCTACACCTTC.

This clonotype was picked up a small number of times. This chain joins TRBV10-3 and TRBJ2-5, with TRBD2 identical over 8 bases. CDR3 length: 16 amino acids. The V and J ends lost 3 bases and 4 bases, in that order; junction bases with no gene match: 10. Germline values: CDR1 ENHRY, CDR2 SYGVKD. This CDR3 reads CAISDPREAHRETQYF. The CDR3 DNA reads TGTGCCATCAGTGATCCGCGGGAGGCCCACAGAGAGACCCAGTACTTC.

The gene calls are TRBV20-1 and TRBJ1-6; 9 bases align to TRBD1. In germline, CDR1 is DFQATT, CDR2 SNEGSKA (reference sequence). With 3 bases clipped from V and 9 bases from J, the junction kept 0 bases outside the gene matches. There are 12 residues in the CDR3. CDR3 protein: CSARDRGSPLHF. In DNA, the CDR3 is TGCAGTGCTAGGGACAGGGGTTCACCCCTCCACTTT.

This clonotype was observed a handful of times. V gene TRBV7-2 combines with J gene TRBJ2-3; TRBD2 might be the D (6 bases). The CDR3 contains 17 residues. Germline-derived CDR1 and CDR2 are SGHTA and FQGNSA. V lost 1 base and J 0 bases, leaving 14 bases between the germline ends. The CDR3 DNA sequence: TGTGCCAGCAGCTTAGATCTTACCGCGGGAAGCACAGATACGCAGTATTTT. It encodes CASSLDLTAGSTDTQYF.

In DNA, the CDR3 is TGTGCCACCCTAGCGTCGGGGTCAGGAGATACGCAGTATTTT. Amino acid sequence: CATLASGSGDTQYF. V and J are TRBV27 and TRBJ2-3, with a possible D match to TRBD2 (6 bases). The germline V and J ends were trimmed by 10 bases and 5 bases, with 19 bases remaining between them. Germline-derived CDR1 and CDR2 are MNHEY and SMNVEV (reference sequence). This CDR3 region has 14 residues.

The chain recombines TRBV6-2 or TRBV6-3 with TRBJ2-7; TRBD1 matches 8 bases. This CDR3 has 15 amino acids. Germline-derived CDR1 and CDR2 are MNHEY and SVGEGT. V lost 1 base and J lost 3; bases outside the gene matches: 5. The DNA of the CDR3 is TGTGCCAGCAGTTACTTGAGACAGGGGTTCTACGAGCAGTACTTC. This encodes CASSYLRQGFYEQYF.